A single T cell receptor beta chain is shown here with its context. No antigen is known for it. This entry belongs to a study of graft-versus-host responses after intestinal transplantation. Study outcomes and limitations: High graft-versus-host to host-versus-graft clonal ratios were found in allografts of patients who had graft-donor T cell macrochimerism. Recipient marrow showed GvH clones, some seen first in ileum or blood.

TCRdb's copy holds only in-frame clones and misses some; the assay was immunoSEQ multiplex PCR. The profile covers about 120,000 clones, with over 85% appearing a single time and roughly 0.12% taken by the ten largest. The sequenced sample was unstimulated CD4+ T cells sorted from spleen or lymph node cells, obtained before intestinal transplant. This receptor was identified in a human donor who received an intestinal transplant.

The CDR3 spells CAISGPSSGNTIYF. CDR3 in DNA: TGTGCCATCAGTGGACCCTCCTCTGGAAACACCATATATTTT. The chain has TRBV10-3 and TRBJ1-3; no clear D gene. The CDR3 sequence is 14 residues long. The germline CDR1 and CDR2 sequences are ENHRY and SYGVKD. V lost 4 bases to trimming and J lost 0 bases, with 7 bases between them.